Listed here are 18 T cell receptor beta chains from one sample, sequenced in a study of vaccination effects on CD4 cells after COVID-19. Antigen-specific CD4+ T cells were expanded with viral peptide pools in the ViraFEST assay before sequencing. Isolating CD4+ T cells followed approximately 11 days of culture. TCRdb keeps only in-frame clones here, not all; method: immunoSEQ multiplex PCR. The sample contains roughly 20,000 clones, approximately 63% of which appear only once. No antigen has been identified for these receptors. The material was CD4+ T cells from PBMCs cultured with HCoV-229E spike peptides, obtained before COVID-19 vaccination. The receptors were sampled from a human donor who received a COVID-19 vaccine.

The chain combines TRBV2 with TRBJ2-6; the D is unclear. CDR1 and CDR2 from the germline V gene are SNHLY and FYNNEI. CDR3 size: 14 residues. Trimming removed 7 bases from V and 0 bases from J, with 7 bases in between. The CDR3, as DNA: TGTGCCAGCAATTTAAACTCTGGGGCCAACGTCCTGACTTTC. It translates to CASNLNSGANVLTF.

This clone was counted a few times. The gene calls are TRBV6-5 and TRBJ2-2; unclear D gene. In germline, CDR1 is MNHEY, CDR2 SVGAGI. The CDR3 loop spans 11 amino acids. V was trimmed by 7 bases and J by 8 bases, leaving 8 bases between them. In DNA form, the CDR3 reads TGTGCCAGCACCAAGGAGGGGGAGCTGTTTTTT. Translating it yields CASTKEGELFF.

The gene calls are TRBV7-8 and TRBJ2-7; no clear D. Germline CDR1 SGHVS, CDR2 FQNEAQ. The V end lost 2 bases, the J end lost 3 bases, and 20 bases lay between the germline ends. The length of the CDR3 is 17 residues. CDR3 residues: CASSLRWESRKNYEQYF. Written as DNA, the CDR3 is TGTGCCAGCAGCTTAAGGTGGGAATCTCGAAAAAACTACGAGCAGTACTTC.

The chain joins TRBV20-1 to TRBJ2-7, with D tentatively TRBD2 (6 bases). CDR1 and CDR2 (germline): DFQATT, SNEGSKA (reference sequence). The CDR3 spans 13 residues. Between the trimmed V and J ends, which lost 3 bases and 7 bases, there was a span of 16 bases. In nucleotides, the CDR3 is TGCAGTGCTAGTTTGCCCGGGACTTTAGAGCAGTACTTC. Translating it yields CSASLPGTLEQYF.

This CDR3 reads CASSFQELGLARVKDTQYF. CDR3 DNA: TGTGCCAGCAGCTTCCAAGAGCTGGGACTAGCGCGTGTGAAAGATACGCAGTATTTT. The J gene is TRBJ2-3, the V gene TRBV7-2, with 10 nucleotides matching TRBD2. V trimming: 3 bases; J trimming: 5 bases; junction bases outside the gene matches: 17. Germline V gives CDR1 SGHTA, CDR2 FQGNSA. The CDR3 length is 19 residues.

V gene TRBV11-1 combines with J gene TRBJ2-5; D uncertain. Trimming took 5 bases from V and 1 from J, leaving 8 bases between them. From germline, CDR1 is SGHAT and CDR2 FQDESV (reference sequence). The CDR3 has 13 residues. DNA for the CDR3: TGTGCCAGCAGCCAGGAGCGCCAAGAGACCCAGTACTTC. Amino acids: CASSQERQETQYF.

This clone was picked up one time. This chain uses TRBV5-1 with TRBJ2-2, with 8 positions matching TRBD1. CDR3 length: 19 amino acids. CDR1 and CDR2 (germline): SGHRS, YFSETQ. The J segment lost 6 bases and the V segment lost 4 bases, leaving 20 bases of the junction unmatched. DNA of the CDR3: TGCGCCAGCAGCCCCCCGAGGGACGCGGGCAGGGGGCTATCCGGGGAGCTGTTTTTT. This sequence encodes CASSPPRDAGRGLSGELFF.

The chain couples TRBV10-3 to TRBJ2-6; tentatively, D is TRBD1 or TRBD2 (6 bases each). Trimming cost V 3 bases and J 2 bases, with 17 bases left between them. The germline V gene has CDR1 ENHRY and CDR2 SYGVKD. The CDR3 consists of 18 residues. The CDR3 sequence is CAISEGGQGNPGANVLTF. The DNA of the CDR3 is TGTGCCATCAGTGAAGGGGGGCAGGGGAACCCTGGGGCCAACGTCCTGACTTTC.

This clone was recorded a few times. This chain joins TRBV11-2 and TRBJ1-4, with TRBD1 as a possible D gene (5 bases). Germline V gene data show CDR1 as SGHAT and CDR2 as FQNNGV. This CDR3 has 15 amino acids. V lost 2 bases to trimming and J lost 4 bases, with 11 bases between them. This CDR3 reads CASSLNQGLNEKLFF. CDR3 coding DNA: TGTGCCAGCAGCTTAAATCAGGGCCTTAATGAAAAACTGTTTTTT.

The V and J genes are TRBV4-1 and TRBJ2-7, with TRBD1 matching over 12 bases. Germline V gene lookup returns CDR1 MGHRA and CDR2 YSYEKL. The ends lost 4 bases at V and 4 bases at J; junction bases unmatched: 8. The CDR3 length is 16 residues. The CDR3 protein is CASSRSPGQGAYEQYF. For the CDR3, the DNA is TGCGCCAGCAGCCGCTCACCGGGACAGGGGGCATACGAGCAGTACTTC.

By frequency in the sample, this clone is medium-sized (0.01 to 0.1%). The J gene is TRBJ2-7, the V gene TRBV5-1; 8 nucleotides align to TRBD1. Trimming removed 0 bases from V and 5 bases from J; junction bases left unmatched: 4. This CDR3 is built from 14 residues. From germline, CDR1 is SGHRS and CDR2 YFSETQ. Here the CDR3 reads CASSLDQGAHEQYF. Written as DNA, the CDR3 is TGCGCCAGCAGCTTGGATCAGGGGGCCCACGAGCAGTACTTC.

The V gene is TRBV18, the J gene TRBJ2-1; TRBD1 is a possible D gene (5 bases). The germline V gene has CDR1 KGHSH and CDR2 LQKENI. The V end lost 3 bases, the J end lost 7 bases, and 10 bases lay between the germline ends. This CDR3 has 13 residues. The CDR3: CASSPLKGNEQFF. The CDR3, as DNA: TGTGCCAGCTCACCTCTGAAGGGGAATGAGCAGTTCTTC.

The chain recombines TRBV5-1 with TRBJ2-3; TRBD1 matches at 12 bases. Germline CDR1 SGHRS, CDR2 YFSETQ. The CDR3 extends over 16 amino acids. V shed 4 bases and J 4 bases; nucleotides not matched to a gene: 7. The CDR3 sequence is CASSATGTGGPDTQYF. CDR3 DNA: TGCGCCAGCAGCGCAACCGGGACAGGGGGCCCAGATACGCAGTATTTT.

V and J are TRBV2 and TRBJ2-7, with 7 bases lining up with TRBD1. This CDR3 has 12 residues. Trimming cost V 4 bases and J 7 bases; bases outside gene matches: 4. Germline V lookup: CDR1 SNHLY, CDR2 FYNNEI. CDR3 nucleotide sequence: TGTGCCAGCAGTGGGGACAGCTGGGAGCAGTACTTC. Translated: CASSGDSWEQYF.

This clone turned up a few times. CDR3: CASRGQGAETQYF. The CDR3 DNA follows: TGTGCCAGCAGAGGACAGGGGGCTGAGACCCAGTACTTC. The chain combines TRBV6-6 with TRBJ2-5, with TRBD1 matching 11 bases. V shed 6 bases, J shed 5 bases, and the junction held 2 bases outside the gene matches. The germline V gene encodes CDR1 MNHNY and CDR2 SVGAGI (reference sequence). This CDR3 comprises 13 residues.

The rearrangement links TRBV18 to TRBJ2-2; D is unclear. CDR1 KGHSH and CDR2 LQKENI come from the germline V gene. CDR3 length: 14 residues. V was clipped by 0 bases and J by 6 bases, with 8 bases between them. In nucleotides, the CDR3 is TGTGCCAGCTCACCACCGGTGGCCTCCGGGGAGCTGTTTTTT. Translation: CASSPPVASGELFF.

This rearrangement joins TRBV7-2 to TRBJ2-5; a possible D gene is TRBD2 (7 bases). In germline, CDR1 is SGHTA, CDR2 FQGNSA. The germline V and J ends were trimmed by 3 bases and 3 bases, with 11 bases remaining between them. The CDR3 totals 14 residues. This CDR3 reads CASSFGGGEETQYF. The CDR3 nucleotides read TGTGCCAGCAGCTTCGGCGGGGGCGAAGAGACCCAGTACTTC.

V usage is TRBV4-1 and J usage is TRBJ1-3; perhaps TRBD1 as D (5 bases). This CDR3 spans 17 amino acids. Trimming left V 0 bases short and J 1 base short, with 13 bases between. The germline CDR1 and CDR2 sequences are MGHRA and YSYEKL. In nucleotides, the CDR3 is TGCGCCAGCAGCCAAGATCCCCGTGGGGGGTCTGGAAACACCATATATTTT. Translating it yields CASSQDPRGGSGNTIYF.